This TCR beta chain emerged from a study of vaccination effects on CD4 cells after COVID-19. Study-level results: Clones arising from infection and from vaccination showed marked clonal contraction late after vaccination.

The ends were cut back, 1 base at V and 5 bases at J, with 18 bases in the middle. The CDR3 sequence is 17 residues long. Per the germline V gene, CDR1 is LGHNA and CDR2 is YNFKEQ. Antigen-specific CD4+ T cell clonotypes were called by their expansion after viral peptide-pool culture in ViraFEST. After roughly eleven days in culture, the CD4+ T cells were isolated. Vaccine recipients had no previous SARS-CoV-2 infection; their nucleocapsid antibodies were negative. The culture medium for 1.5 million to 2.5 million PBMC per well included 10 IU/ml IL-2 and 8.5 to 10 ug/ml peptides. Produced via immunoSEQ multiplex PCR; TCRdb's table is partial and in-frame only. The sample contains roughly 21,000 clones, about 69% of which appear only once. This clone was found once. Its specificity is not known.

The material sequenced was CD4+ T cells from PBMCs cultured with HCoV-NL63 spike peptides, taken before COVID-19 vaccination. This receptor was identified in a human donor who received a COVID-19 vaccine. V usage is TRBV4-2 and J usage is TRBJ1-5; D may be TRBD1 (5 bases). CDR3 bases: TGTGCCAGCAGCCAAGGGAGGGGAGGGGACCGAGATCAGCCCCAGCATTTT. Translating gives CASSQGRGGDRDQPQHF.